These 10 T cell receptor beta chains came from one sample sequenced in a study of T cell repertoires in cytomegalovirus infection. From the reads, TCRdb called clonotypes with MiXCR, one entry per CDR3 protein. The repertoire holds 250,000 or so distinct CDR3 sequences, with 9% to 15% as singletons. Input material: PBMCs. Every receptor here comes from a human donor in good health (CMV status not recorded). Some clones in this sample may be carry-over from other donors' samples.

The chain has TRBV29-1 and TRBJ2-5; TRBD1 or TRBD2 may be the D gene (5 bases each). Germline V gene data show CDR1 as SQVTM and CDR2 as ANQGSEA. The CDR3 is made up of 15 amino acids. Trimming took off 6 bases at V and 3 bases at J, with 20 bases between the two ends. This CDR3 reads CSVYASGTSEETQYF. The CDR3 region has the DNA TGCAGCGTCTATGCCTCGGGGACCTCCGAAGAGACCCAGTACTTC.

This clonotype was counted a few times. CDR3 region: CSARRDSQAKNIQYF. CDR3 in DNA: TGCAGTGCTAGACGGGACAGTCAAGCCAAAAACATTCAGTACTTC. The chain links TRBV20-1 to TRBJ2-4, with TRBD1 identical over 7 bases. The CDR3 is 15 residues long. Germline loops: CDR1 DFQATT, CDR2 SNEGSKA (reference sequence). V dropped 2 bases and J dropped 0; count of bases not matched to a gene: 4.

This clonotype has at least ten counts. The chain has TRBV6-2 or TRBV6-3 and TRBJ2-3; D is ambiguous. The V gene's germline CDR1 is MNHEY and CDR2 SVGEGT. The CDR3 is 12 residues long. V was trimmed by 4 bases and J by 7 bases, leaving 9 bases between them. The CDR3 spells CASSSPLHTQYF. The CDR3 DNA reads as TGTGCCAGCAGTTCCCCCCTACATACGCAGTATTTT.

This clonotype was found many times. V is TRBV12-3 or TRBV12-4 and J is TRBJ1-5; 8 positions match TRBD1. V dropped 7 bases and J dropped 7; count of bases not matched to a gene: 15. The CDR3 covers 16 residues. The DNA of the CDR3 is TGTGCCAGCACCATCGACCGGACAGGGAAGAGGCAGCCCCAGCATTTT. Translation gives CASTIDRTGKRQPQHF.

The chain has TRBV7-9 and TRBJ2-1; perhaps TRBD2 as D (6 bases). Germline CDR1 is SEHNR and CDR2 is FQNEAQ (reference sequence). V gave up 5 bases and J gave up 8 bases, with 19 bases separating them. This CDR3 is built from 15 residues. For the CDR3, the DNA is TGTGCCAGCAGCCCCGGGACTCCCTTCGGATATGAGCAGTTCTTC. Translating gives CASSPGTPFGYEQFF.

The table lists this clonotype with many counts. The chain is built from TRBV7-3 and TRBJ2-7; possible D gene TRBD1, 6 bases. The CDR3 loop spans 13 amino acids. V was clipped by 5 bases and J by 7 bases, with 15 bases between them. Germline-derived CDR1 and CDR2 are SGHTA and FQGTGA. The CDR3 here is CASSRTPDREQYF. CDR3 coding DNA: TGTGCCAGCAGCCGGACCCCCGACAGGGAGCAGTACTTC.

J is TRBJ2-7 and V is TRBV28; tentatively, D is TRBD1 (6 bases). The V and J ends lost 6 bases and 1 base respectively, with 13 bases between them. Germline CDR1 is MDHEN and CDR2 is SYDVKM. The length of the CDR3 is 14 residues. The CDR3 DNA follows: TGTGCCAGCAGCTCTCCTGACAGGTCCTACGAGCAGTACTTC. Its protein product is CASSSPDRSYEQYF.

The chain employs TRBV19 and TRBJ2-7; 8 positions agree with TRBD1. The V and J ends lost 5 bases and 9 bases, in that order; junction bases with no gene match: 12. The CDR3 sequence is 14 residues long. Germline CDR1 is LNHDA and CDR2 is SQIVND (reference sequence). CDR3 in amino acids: CASSSDRVNKRQYF. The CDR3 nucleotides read TGTGCCAGTAGTTCGGACAGGGTCAACAAAAGGCAGTACTTC.

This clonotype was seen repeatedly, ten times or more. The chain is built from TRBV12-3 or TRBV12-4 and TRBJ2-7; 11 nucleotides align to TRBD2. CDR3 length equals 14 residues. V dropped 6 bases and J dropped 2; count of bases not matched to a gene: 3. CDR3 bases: TGTGCCAGCAGCGGGACTAGCGGTGCCTACGAGCAGTACTTC. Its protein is CASSGTSGAYEQYF.

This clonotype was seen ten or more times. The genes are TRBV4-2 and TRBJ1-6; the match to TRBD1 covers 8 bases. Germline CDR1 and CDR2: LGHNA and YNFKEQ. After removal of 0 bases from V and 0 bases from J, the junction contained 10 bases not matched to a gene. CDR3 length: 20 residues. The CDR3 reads CASSQDVDRGESSYNSPLHF. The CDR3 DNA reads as TGTGCCAGCAGCCAAGATGTCGACAGGGGCGAAAGCTCCTATAATTCACCCCTCCACTTT.